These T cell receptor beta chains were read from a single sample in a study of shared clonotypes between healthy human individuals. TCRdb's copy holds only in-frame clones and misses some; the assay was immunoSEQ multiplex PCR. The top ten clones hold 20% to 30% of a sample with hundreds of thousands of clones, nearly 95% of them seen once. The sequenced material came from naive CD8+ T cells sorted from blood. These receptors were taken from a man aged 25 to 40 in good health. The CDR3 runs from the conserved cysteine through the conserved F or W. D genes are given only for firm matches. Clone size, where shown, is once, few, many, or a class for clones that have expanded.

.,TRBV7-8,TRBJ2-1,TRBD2,TGTGCCAGCAGCTTAGCAATCTGGCTAGCGGGCACAATCAATGAGCAGTTCTTC,CASSLAIWLAGTINEQFF
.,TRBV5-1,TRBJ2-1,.,TGCGCCAGCAGCTTCTCCGGGACAAACTACAATGAGCAGTTCTTC,CASSFSGTNYNEQFF
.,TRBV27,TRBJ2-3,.,TGTGCCAGCAGTCCCCGTGGCAGGGGCACAGATACGCAGTATTTT,CASSPRGRGTDTQYF
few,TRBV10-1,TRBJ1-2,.,TGCGCCAGCAGTGAGGGGGGTTTAAACTATGGCTACACCTTC,CASSEGGLNYGYTF
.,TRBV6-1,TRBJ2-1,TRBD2,TGTGCCAGCAGTAGCGGGAGGGTCGATTACAATGAGCAGTTCTTC,CASSSGRVDYNEQFF
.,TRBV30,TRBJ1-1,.,TGTGCCTGGGGAAGTGGTTACACTGAAGCTTTCTTT,CAWGSGYTEAFF
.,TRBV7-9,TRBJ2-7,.,TGTGCCAGCAGCACAGGATCAGGGCTGCTCTCCTACGAGCAGTACTTC,CASSTGSGLLSYEQYF
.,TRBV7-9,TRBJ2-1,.,TGTGCCAGCAGCTTGTCGGGCCACAGGACCCCGAGGTCATACAATGAGCAGTTCTTC,CASSLSGHRTPRSYNEQFF
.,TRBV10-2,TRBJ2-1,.,TGCGCCAGCAGTGAAATTCCCCGCTCCTACAATGAGCAGTTCTTC,CASSEIPRSYNEQFF
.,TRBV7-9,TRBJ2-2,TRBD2,TGTGCCAGCAGCCATCTAGTGGGAGGGACCGGGGAGCTGTTTTTT,CASSHLVGGTGELFF
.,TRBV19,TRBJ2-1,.,TGTGCCAGTAGAGTCGTGGGAGTGAATGAGCAGTTCTTC,CASRVVGVNEQFF
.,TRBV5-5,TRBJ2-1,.,TGTGCCAGCAGCTTAAGTCACAGGTACAATGAGCAGTTCTTC,CASSLSHRYNEQFF
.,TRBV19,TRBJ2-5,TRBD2,TGTGCCAGTAGGACCGGGACTAGTGGCCCGGAGACCCAGTACTTC,CASRTGTSGPETQYF
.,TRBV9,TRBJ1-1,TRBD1,TGTGCCAGCAGCGTAGGTCAGGGGGTCCGAACTGAAGCTTTCTTT,CASSVGQGVRTEAFF
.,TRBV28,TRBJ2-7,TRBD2,TGTGCCAGCAGACCACTTTCTAGCGGGAGGGCCTACGAGCAGTACTTC,CASRPLSSGRAYEQYF
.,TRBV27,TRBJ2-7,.,TGTGCCAGCAGTCTCGGGACCGCCTACGAGCAGTACTTC,CASSLGTAYEQYF
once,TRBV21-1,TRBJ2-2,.,TGTGCCAGCAGCAATCTTTACCGGGGAGCTGTTTTT,CASSNLYRGAVF
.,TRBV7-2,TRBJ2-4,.,TGTGCCAGCAGCTTAGCATTCAGAGGCGGCAACATTCAGTACTTC,CASSLAFRGGNIQYF
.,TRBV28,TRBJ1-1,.,TGTGCCAGCAGTTTGGGGGGGGATTACACTGAAGCTTTCTTT,CASSLGGDYTEAFF
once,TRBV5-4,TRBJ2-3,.,TGTGCCAGCAGCACCCCTCCTGGGGCGCAGTATTTT,CASSTPPGAQYF
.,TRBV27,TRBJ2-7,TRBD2,TGTGCCAGCAGTTTAGGCGTAGCTAGCGGACTTTACGAGCAGTACTTC,CASSLGVASGLYEQYF
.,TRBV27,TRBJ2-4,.,TGTGCCAGCAGTTTATCGGGCTTTGGCTTTCAGTACTTC,CASSLSGFGFQYF
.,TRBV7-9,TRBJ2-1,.,TGTGCCTCCGTACAGGGCAATGAGCAGTTCTTC,CASVQGNEQFF
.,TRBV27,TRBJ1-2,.,TGTGCCAGCAGTTTCGGGGGGGCGGATGGCTACACCTTC,CASSFGGADGYTF
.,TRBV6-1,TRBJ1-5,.,TGTGCCAGCAGTGAACTGGCAGTGTCCGTATATAGCAATCAGCCCCAGCATTTT,CASSELAVSVYSNQPQHF
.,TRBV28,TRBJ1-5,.,TGTGCCAGCACCCCACGGGAGGGTATCCAGCCCCAGCATTTT,CASTPREGIQPQHF
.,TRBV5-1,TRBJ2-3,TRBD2,TGCGCCAGCAGCTTAGCGGGAGCGGGTTCAGATACGCAGTATTTT,CASSLAGAGSDTQYF
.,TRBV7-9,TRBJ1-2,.,TGTGCCAGCAGCTTAAGGCAGGGGAGACCGGGAGGCTACACCTTC,CASSLRQGRPGGYTF
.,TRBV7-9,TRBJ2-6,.,TGTGCCAGCAGCCCCCCCGGGGTTCATGCTGGGGCCAACGTCCTGACTTTC,CASSPPGVHAGANVLTF
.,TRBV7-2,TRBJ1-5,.,TGTGCCAGCAGCTCTCGACAGCAAGGCAATCAGCCCCAGCATTTT,CASSSRQQGNQPQHF
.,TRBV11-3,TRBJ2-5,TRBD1,TGTGCCAGCAGCGAGAGGCTCGGGACAGCGACCCAAGAGACCCAGTACTTC,CASSERLGTATQETQYF
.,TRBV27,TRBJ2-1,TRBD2,TGTGCCAGCAGTTCCCTTCCGACTAGCGGTAATGAGCAGTTCTTC,CASSSLPTSGNEQFF
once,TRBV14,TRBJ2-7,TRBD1,TGTGCCAGCAGCCCGACAGGGATAGTGCAGTACTTC,CASSPTGIVQYF
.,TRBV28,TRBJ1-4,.,TGTGCCAGCAGTCCTCTGACAACTAATGAAAAACTGTTTTTT,CASSPLTTNEKLFF
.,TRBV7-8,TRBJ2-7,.,TGTGCCAGCAGCTTAGCGGGTGTCTCCTACGAGCAGTACTTC,CASSLAGVSYEQYF
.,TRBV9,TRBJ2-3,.,TGTGCCAGCAGTCCCGTCCCGCGCACAGATACGCAGTATTTT,CASSPVPRTDTQYF
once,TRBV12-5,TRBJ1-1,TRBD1,TGTGCTAGTGGTTTGGTACGGGGCAGGGGGGACACTGAAGCTTTCTTT,CASGLVRGRGDTEAFF
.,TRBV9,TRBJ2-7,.,TGTGCCAGCAGCGCGGGACACAAAGCCTCCTACGAGCAGTACTTC,CASSAGHKASYEQYF
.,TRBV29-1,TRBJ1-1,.,TGCAGCGTTGAAGGAAGGCAGGCTTTCTTT,CSVEGRQAFF
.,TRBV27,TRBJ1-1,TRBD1,TGTGCCAGCAGAACAGGGGATGGGAACACTGAAGCTTTCTTT,CASRTGDGNTEAFF
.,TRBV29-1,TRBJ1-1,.,TGCAGCGTTTTTGGGGGGCCCAGCAGCGGGGGCACTGAAGCTTTCTTT,CSVFGGPSSGGTEAFF
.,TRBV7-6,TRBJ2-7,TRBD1,TGTGCCAGCAGCAAAGCCGGGACAGACGAGCAGTACTTC,CASSKAGTDEQYF
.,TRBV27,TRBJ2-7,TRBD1,TGTGCCAGCAGTTTGGGACAGGGGCCCTACGAGCAGTACTTC,CASSLGQGPYEQYF